One and the same sample provided the 21 T cell receptor beta chains below, sequenced in a study of regulatory T cells in long-lasting Graves disease. Described time point: newly diagnosed GD, antithyroid drugs for less than 3 months. The TCR library was made from RNA extracted from PBMCs. Both iRepertoire HTBI primers and Arm-PCR of CDR3 regions were used to build the TCR beta libraries. Each CDR3 protein is one row after TCRdb ran MiXCR on the multiplex PCR reads. The top ten hold about 25% of the sample, which has hundreds of thousands of distinct CDR3 sequences, roughly a sixth seen once. A further study also used this sample, focusing on T cells in Graves' hyperthyroidism and ophthalmopathy.

This sample comprised peripheral blood mononuclear cells (PBMCs), obtained at new diagnosis, from a patient treated with antithyroid drugs. These receptors all stem from a woman aged 35-65 years with Graves disease.

There are many counts of this clonotype. The chain carries TRBV7-9 and TRBJ1-4; D gene unclear. Germline loops: CDR1 SEHNR, CDR2 FQNEAQ (reference sequence). Between the trimmed V and J ends, which lost 5 bases and 0 bases, there was a span of 7 bases. The CDR3 extends over 14 amino acids. CDR3 amino acids: CASSPQATNEKLFF. Here the CDR3 DNA reads TGTGCCAGCAGCCCCCAGGCAACTAATGAAAAACTGTTTTTT.

This clonotype was picked up many times. V and J are TRBV6-2 or TRBV6-3 and TRBJ1-5, with 7 bases identical to TRBD1. The CDR3 sequence is 14 residues long. J was trimmed by 4 bases and V by 5 bases; bases with no gene match: 5. The germline CDR1 and CDR2 sequences are MNHEY and SVGEGT. Written as DNA, the CDR3 is TGTGCCAGCAGTCCGACAGGGTGGAATCAGCCCCAGCATTTT. Translation gives CASSPTGWNQPQHF.

The chain joins TRBV18 to TRBJ2-7; 12 bases align to TRBD1. CDR1 and CDR2 (germline): KGHSH, LQKENI. V shed 6 bases, J shed 6 bases, and the junction held 6 bases outside the gene matches. The CDR3 is made up of 14 amino acids. The CDR3 is CASSPGTGGLEQYF. The CDR3 bases are TGTGCCAGCTCTCCCGGGACAGGGGGCCTCGAGCAGTACTTC.

This clonotype appeared many times. Written as DNA, the CDR3 is TGTGCCAGCAGCCGAGGGCTCACCTCAAATGAAAAACTGTTTTTT. Its protein product is CASSRGLTSNEKLFF. The chain couples TRBV12-3 or TRBV12-4 to TRBJ1-4; D unclear. The CDR3 has 15 residues. Trimming shortened V by 6 bases and J by 5 bases, and 16 bases separated the two germline ends.

The gene calls are TRBV5-6 and TRBJ2-7; possible D gene TRBD1, 5 bases. Germline V gene sequence: CDR1 SGHDT, CDR2 YYEEEE. The CDR3 is 15 residues long. Trimming stripped 4 bases from V and 4 bases from J, with 18 bases between. The CDR3 region is CASSIQGESLYEQYF. The CDR3 coding sequence is TGTGCCAGCAGCATCCAGGGTGAGTCCCTTTACGAGCAGTACTTC.

The chain couples TRBV5-1 to TRBJ2-1; TRBD2 matches 14 bases. The CDR3 covers 19 residues. CDR1 SGHRS and CDR2 YFSETQ come from the germline V gene. Unmatched junction bases numbered 11, after V lost 3 bases and J lost 3 bases. For the CDR3, the DNA is TGCGCCAGCAGCTCCCCCAGAGGGACTAGCGGGGGACTCTACAATGAGCAGTTCTTC. Translation: CASSSPRGTSGGLYNEQFF.

In this sample, this clonotype turned up a few times. The CDR3 bases are TGTGCCAGCAGCTTAGGGGGCTGGAATTCACCCCTCCACTTT. Amino acids: CASSLGGWNSPLHF. The rearrangement uses TRBV11-1 and TRBJ1-6; D is possibly TRBD1 (5 bases). This CDR3 is 14 amino acids long. V lost 1 base and J 7 bases, leaving 8 bases between the germline ends. The germline gives CDR1 SGHAT, CDR2 FQDESV (reference sequence).

This clonotype showed up just a few times. Just one base apart from a much larger clone, this may be a read error. This chain connects TRBV6-5 to TRBJ2-7; tentatively, D is TRBD1 (6 bases). The germline gives CDR1 MNHEY, CDR2 SVGAGI. This CDR3 spans 17 amino acids. Here the CDR3 DNA reads TGTGTCAGCCGTTACGACATACCGGGACAAGGGGCCTACGAGCAGTACTTC. Translated, it gives CVSRYDIPGQGAYEQYF.

This clonotype was found a few times. The rearrangement uses TRBV7-6 and TRBJ2-5; 7 bases map to TRBD1. The V gene's germline CDR1 is SGHVS and CDR2 FNYEAQ. The V gene end was trimmed by 1 base and the J gene end by 1 base; junction bases not matched to a gene: 9. The CDR3 extends over 17 amino acids. CDR3 in DNA: TGTGCCAGCAGCTTAGTTACAGGGGTCCGAGTCCAAGAGACCCAGTACTTC. The encoded protein is CASSLVTGVRVQETQYF.

In this sample, this clonotype turned up a few times. The chain uses TRBV7-8 and TRBJ1-1, with D possibly being TRBD1 (6 bases). V lost 4 bases to trimming and J lost 1 base, with 19 bases between them. The germline gives CDR1 SGHVS, CDR2 FQNEAQ. The CDR3 runs 17 residues. The CDR3 DNA reads as TGTGCCAGCAGCTCCTTCCCTCCGGGACACAAGAACACTGAAGCTTTCTTT. This encodes CASSSFPPGHKNTEAFF.

This clonotype was picked up many times. The rearrangement joins TRBV12-3 or TRBV12-4 to TRBJ2-7; D gene unclear. The V end was cut by 1 base, the J end by 5 bases, with 12 bases between. The CDR3 spans 14 residues. CDR3 protein: CASSLGETHNEQYF. In DNA form, the CDR3 reads TGTGCCAGCAGTTTAGGTGAGACGCATAACGAGCAGTACTTC.

This clonotype was seen repeatedly, ten times or more. The chain is built from TRBV6-1 and TRBJ2-1, with 10 bases matching TRBD2. The CDR3 totals 16 residues. J gave up 10 bases and V 2 bases, and 11 bases lay outside the gene matches. Germline loops: CDR1 MNHNS, CDR2 SASEGT. The DNA for the CDR3 is TGTGCCAGCAGTGAATTGCAGCGGGGGGGCTTCCGGGAGCAGTTCTTC. Translation: CASSELQRGGFREQFF.

This clonotype was counted many times. This sequence joins TRBV20-1 and TRBJ1-2; D uncertain. This CDR3 spans 13 amino acids. The V gene's germline CDR1 is DFQATT and CDR2 SNEGSKA (reference sequence). V was trimmed by 0 bases and J by 4 bases, leaving 9 bases between them. The CDR3 nucleotides are TGCAGTGCTAGAGAGCCCCCAAGCTATGGCTACACCTTC. This encodes CSAREPPSYGYTF.

This clonotype was counted between two and nine times. A read error may be the cause here, since a much bigger clone is one base away. CDR3 region: CASSFWNSPLHF. In nucleotides, the CDR3 is TGTGCCAGCAGTTTTTGGAATTCACCCCTCCACTTT. V gene TRBV28 combines with J gene TRBJ1-6; D is unresolved. The CDR3 is 12 residues long. Per the germline V gene, CDR1 is MDHEN and CDR2 is SYDVKM. Trimming cost V 3 bases and J 7 bases, with 4 bases left between them.

The V gene is TRBV20-1, the J gene TRBJ2-1; TRBD1 matches 7 bases. Germline V gives CDR1 DFQATT, CDR2 SNEGSKA (reference sequence). The trim removed 4 bases at V and 9 bases at J, leaving 9 bases unmatched. The CDR3 has 13 residues. The CDR3 bases are TGCAGTGCTAACCGAGACAGGGCTAGTGAGCAGTTCTTC. Translating gives CSANRDRASEQFF.

This clonotype came up many times. This sequence joins TRBV11-2 and TRBJ2-7; D unresolved. The CDR3 sequence is 14 residues long. Germline lookup yields CDR1 SGHAT and CDR2 FQNNGV. V was trimmed by 3 bases and J by 2 bases, leaving 11 bases between them. For the CDR3, the DNA is TGTGCCAGCAGCTTCAACCCACCACCCTACGAGCAGTACTTC. Its protein product is CASSFNPPPYEQYF.

The rearrangement links TRBV7-9 to TRBJ2-2; D tentatively fits TRBD1 or TRBD2 (5 bases each). CDR1 and CDR2 from the germline V gene are SEHNR and FQNEAQ (reference sequence). The ends were cut back, 1 base at V and 4 bases at J, with 10 bases in the middle. The CDR3 totals 15 residues. The CDR3 sequence: CASSLVGDGTGELFF. For the CDR3, the DNA is TGTGCCAGCAGCTTAGTCGGGGACGGCACCGGGGAGCTGTTTTTT.

Here the CDR3 DNA reads TGTGCCAGCAGCTCCCGGGGGGAGAATAAGAACACCGGGGAGCTGTTTTTT. It encodes CASSSRGENKNTGELFF. The chain recombines TRBV7-6 with TRBJ2-2; 7 bases match TRBD2. The trim removed 4 bases at V and 1 base at J, leaving 9 bases unmatched. Germline values: CDR1 SGHVS, CDR2 FNYEAQ. There are 17 residues in the CDR3.

Only one count was recorded for this clonotype. The chain recombines TRBV12-3 or TRBV12-4 with TRBJ2-2; D assignment may be TRBD1 or TRBD2 (5 bases each). The CDR3 loop spans 16 amino acids. V dropped 4 bases and J dropped 2 bases, with 14 bases sitting between them. The CDR3: CASSSRRGDNTGELFF. The CDR3 nucleotides read TGTGCCAGCAGTTCCCGAAGGGGAGATAACACCGGGGAGCTGTTTTTT.

The chain couples TRBV20-1 to TRBJ2-5, with D possibly matching TRBD2 (6 bases). The CDR3 spans 13 residues. Trimming pared 8 bases from V and 2 bases from J, leaving 15 bases between. Germline CDR1 and CDR2: DFQATT and SNEGSKA (reference sequence). CDR3 sequence reads: CSTSRDAQETQYF. CDR3 coding DNA: TGCAGTACTTCGCGGGATGCGCAAGAGACCCAGTACTTC.

At least ten counts were recorded for this clonotype. The J gene is TRBJ2-7, the V gene TRBV28, with D maybe TRBD1 (6 bases). This CDR3 has 12 residues. Trimming took 6 bases from V and 7 from J, leaving 13 bases between them. Germline CDR1 and CDR2: MDHEN and SYDVKM. The CDR3 DNA follows: TGTGCCAGCAGCTCAGGGGATTGGGAGCAGTACTTC. Translated, it gives CASSSGDWEQYF.